These 11 T cell receptor beta chains originate from one sample sequenced in a study of identical twins (dated by TCRdb to about 2016). Library method: 5' RACE. This sample was sequenced with an Illumina HiSeq 2000. TCRdb reprocessed the public reads (quality trimming at Q25 with fastp, clone calling with MiXCR) and kept in-frame beta chains. Each entry is one CDR3 protein sequence, shown with its most common DNA and genes. The sample table contains 350,000 to 600,000 distinct CDR3 sequences; only one count was recorded for 12% to 15% of them. The ten largest account for about 0.52% of the sample. These same records also appear under a second study, on yellow fever vaccine responses in identical twins.

Sequencing used CD4+ T cells sorted from blood. The receptors were sampled from a woman under 30 in good health.

This clonotype was detected ten times or more. The V call is TRBV7-8, the J call TRBJ2-1; D is undetermined. The germline CDR1 and CDR2 sequences are SGHVS and FQNEAQ. V gave up 5 bases and J gave up 3 bases, with 14 bases separating them. The CDR3 totals 15 residues. Here the CDR3 DNA reads TGTGCCAGCAGCCGGTCTGACGGAAGCTACAATGAGCAGTTCTTC. Its translation is CASSRSDGSYNEQFF.

This chain links TRBV7-2 with TRBJ2-3, with 9 bases matching TRBD2. The CDR3 is made up of 16 amino acids. Germline trimming cut 7 bases from V and 1 base from J; bases unmatched to any gene: 9. Germline values: CDR1 SGHTA, CDR2 FQGNSA. CDR3 sequence (DNA): TGTGCCAGCACGGCGGGGGGGACCTTGGGCACAGATACGCAGTATTTT. Translated: CASTAGGTLGTDTQYF. Based on the CDR3 plus reference TRBV7-2 and TRBJ2-3, the full variable domain is GAGVSQSPSNKVTEKGKDVELRCDPISGHTALYWYRQSLGQGLEFLIYFQGNSAPDKSGLPSDRFSAERTGGSVSTLTIQRTQQEDSAVYLCASTAGGTLGTDTQYFGPGTRLTVL.

The chain recombines TRBV6-1 with TRBJ1-5; D is unclear. CDR1 MNHNS and CDR2 SASEGT come from the germline V gene. The V end lost 6 bases, the J end lost 2 bases, and 11 bases lay between the germline ends. This CDR3 contains 14 residues. CDR3 bases: TGTGCCAGCAGCCTGGGGAAGGGCAATCAGCCCCAGCATTTT. It encodes CASSLGKGNQPQHF.

In this sample, this clonotype turned up a few times. The rearrangement links TRBV20-1 to TRBJ1-1, with D possibly TRBD1 on 5 matching bases. CDR1 DFQATT and CDR2 SNEGSKA come from the germline V gene (reference sequence). This CDR3 spans 15 amino acids. Deletions cut 1 base from V and 0 bases from J, with 12 bases between. In DNA form, the CDR3 reads TGCAGTGCTAGAGTTTCTGGACAACTGAACACTGAAGCTTTCTTT. Its protein product is CSARVSGQLNTEAFF.

The rearrangement uses TRBV4-2 and TRBJ2-3; TRBD2 matches 7 bases. With 5 bases clipped from V and 6 bases from J, the junction kept 8 bases outside the gene matches. The CDR3 contains 14 residues. In germline, CDR1 is LGHNA, CDR2 YNFKEQ. This CDR3 is CASSGGRALDTQYF. CDR3 coding DNA: TGTGCCAGCAGCGGGGGGAGGGCCCTCGATACGCAGTATTTT.

V usage is TRBV6-4 and J usage is TRBJ2-1; D remains ambiguous. The germline CDR1 and CDR2 sequences are MRHNA and SNTAGT. Trimming took 0 bases from V and 7 from J, leaving 10 bases between them. This CDR3 has 14 amino acids. CDR3 sequence reads: CASSDSFTPNEQFF. The DNA for the CDR3 is TGTGCCAGCAGTGACTCGTTTACCCCGAATGAGCAGTTCTTC.

This clonotype was observed a handful of times. The chain joins TRBV6-2 or TRBV6-3 to TRBJ2-7; D gene unclear. The germline gives CDR1 MNHEY, CDR2 SVGEGT. This CDR3 has 14 residues. Deletions cut 6 bases from V and 4 bases from J, with 16 bases between. In DNA, the CDR3 is TGTGCCAGCAGAAAGGAAGGTTTTTCGTACGAGCAGTACTTC. Translation gives CASRKEGFSYEQYF.

The chain joins TRBV28 to TRBJ2-7; TRBD1 agrees at 8 bases. Germline trimming cut 7 bases from V and 6 bases from J; bases unmatched to any gene: 11. Germline CDR1 MDHEN, CDR2 SYDVKM. This CDR3 is built from 14 residues. CDR3 nucleotides: TGTGCCAGCATAAAGACAGGGGCCGTGGGCGAGCAGTACTTC. Its protein is CASIKTGAVGEQYF.

The chain couples TRBV28 to TRBJ2-5; TRBD2 might be the D (5 bases). Germline CDR1 is MDHEN and CDR2 is SYDVKM. This CDR3 is 13 amino acids long. The V and J ends lost 7 bases and 3 bases respectively, with 12 bases between them. The CDR3 region has the DNA TGTGCCAGCAATAACGACGGGGAAGAGACCCAGTACTTC. It is translated as CASNNDGEETQYF.

This clonotype came up a few times. This chain links TRBV27 with TRBJ1-1; maybe TRBD1 (5 bases). The CDR3 is 11 residues long. Germline V CDR1 and CDR2: MNHEY, SMNVEV (reference sequence). Between the trimmed V and J ends, which lost 6 bases and 11 bases, there was a span of 13 bases. CDR3 loop: CASSSYWGAFF. CDR3 nucleotide sequence: TGTGCCAGCAGCTCGTACTGGGGCGCTTTCTTT.

This chain uses TRBV20-1 with TRBJ1-1; tentatively, D is TRBD1 (5 bases). The CDR3 loop spans 14 amino acids. Germline V gene sequence: CDR1 DFQATT, CDR2 SNEGSKA (reference sequence). The V and J ends lost 0 bases and 2 bases respectively, with 10 bases between them. CDR3: CSARDPRANTEAFF. The CDR3, as DNA: TGCAGTGCTAGAGATCCCAGGGCTAACACTGAAGCTTTCTTT.